This T cell receptor beta chain was documented in a study of spatial heterogeneity in lung cancer. Findings and caveats of the study: It was found that expanded intratumoral alpha and beta TCR counts tracked tumor mutation counts.

In this sample, this clonotype is medium-sized (0.01 to 0.1%). No antigen is known for it. Germline V lookup: CDR1 SQVTM, CDR2 ANQGSEA. This CDR3 region has 10 residues. V gave up 5 bases and J gave up 8 bases, with 9 bases separating them. The time point denotes: sample taken at primary tumor resection. Whole RNA from tumor, nontumor lung or frozen PBMC was sequenced unsorted. All TCR cDNA molecules were individually tagged with a unique molecular identifier. One entry per CDR3 protein, called by TCRdb with MiXCR from the 5' RACE reads. The table includes 3,600 or so distinct CDR3 sequences, 8.6% detected once.

The chain is built from TRBV29-1 and TRBJ1-1, with D perhaps TRBD1 (6 bases). This sample comprised lung tumor tissue, obtained at surgery. This TCR was sampled from a male donor with early-stage non-small cell lung cancer. CDR3 sequence: CSVWGPEAFF. The CDR3 bases are TGCAGCGTTTGGGGGCCCGAAGCTTTCTTT.